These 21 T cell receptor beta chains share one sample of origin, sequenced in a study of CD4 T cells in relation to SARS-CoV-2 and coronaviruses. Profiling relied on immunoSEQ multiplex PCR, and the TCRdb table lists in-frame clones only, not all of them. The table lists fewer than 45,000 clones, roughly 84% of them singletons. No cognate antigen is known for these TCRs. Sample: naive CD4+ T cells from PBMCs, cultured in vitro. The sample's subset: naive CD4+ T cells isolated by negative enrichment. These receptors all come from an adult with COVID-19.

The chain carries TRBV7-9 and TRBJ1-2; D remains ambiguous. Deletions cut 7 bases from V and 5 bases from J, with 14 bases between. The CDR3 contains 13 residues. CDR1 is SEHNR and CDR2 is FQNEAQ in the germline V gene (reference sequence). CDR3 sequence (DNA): TGTGCCAGCACCATCAGGTCGGATTATGGCTACACCTTC. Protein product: CASTIRSDYGYTF.

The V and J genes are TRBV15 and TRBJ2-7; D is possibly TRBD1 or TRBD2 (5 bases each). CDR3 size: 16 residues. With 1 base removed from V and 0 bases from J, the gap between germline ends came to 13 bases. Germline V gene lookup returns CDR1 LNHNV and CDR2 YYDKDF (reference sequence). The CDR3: CATSRAGGTSSYEQYF. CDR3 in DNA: TGTGCCACCAGCAGAGCTGGGGGTACGAGCTCCTACGAGCAGTACTTC.

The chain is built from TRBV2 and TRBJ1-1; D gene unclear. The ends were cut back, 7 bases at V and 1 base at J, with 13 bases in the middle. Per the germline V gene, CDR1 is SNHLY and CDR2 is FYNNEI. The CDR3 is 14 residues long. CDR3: CASNNGFRNTEAFF. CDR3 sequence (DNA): TGTGCCAGCAATAACGGGTTCCGGAACACTGAAGCTTTCTTT. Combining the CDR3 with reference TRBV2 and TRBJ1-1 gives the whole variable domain EPEVTQTPSHQVTQMGQEVILRCVPISNHLYFYWYRQILGQKVEFLVSFYNNEISEKSEIFDDQFSVERPDGSNFTLKIRSTKLEDSAMYFCASNNGFRNTEAFFGQGTRLTVV.

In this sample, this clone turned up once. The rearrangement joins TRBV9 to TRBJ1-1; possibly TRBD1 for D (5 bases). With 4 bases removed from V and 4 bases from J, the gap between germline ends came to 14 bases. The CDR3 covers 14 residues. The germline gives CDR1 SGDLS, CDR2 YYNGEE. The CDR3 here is CASSSHRGGTEAFF. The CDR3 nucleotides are TGTGCCAGCAGCTCCCATCGGGGGGGCACTGAAGCTTTCTTT.

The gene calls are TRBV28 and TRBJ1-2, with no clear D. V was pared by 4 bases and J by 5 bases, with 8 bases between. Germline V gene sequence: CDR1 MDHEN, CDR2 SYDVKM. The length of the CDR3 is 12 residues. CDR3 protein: CASSSAGYGYTF. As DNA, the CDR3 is TGTGCCAGCAGTTCAGCGGGATATGGCTACACCTTC.

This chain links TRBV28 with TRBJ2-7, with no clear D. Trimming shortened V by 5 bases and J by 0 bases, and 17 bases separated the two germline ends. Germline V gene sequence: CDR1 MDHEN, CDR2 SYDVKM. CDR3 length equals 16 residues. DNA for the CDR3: TGTGCCAGCAGTCCCCTATCGGGCTCCAGCTCCTACGAGCAGTACTTC. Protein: CASSPLSGSSSYEQYF.

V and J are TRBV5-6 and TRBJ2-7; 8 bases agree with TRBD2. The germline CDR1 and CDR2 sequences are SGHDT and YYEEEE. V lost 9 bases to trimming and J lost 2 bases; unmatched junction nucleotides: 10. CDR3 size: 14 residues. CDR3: CATRRVAGPYEQYF. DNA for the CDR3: TGTGCCACCCGTAGAGTAGCGGGGCCCTACGAGCAGTACTTC.

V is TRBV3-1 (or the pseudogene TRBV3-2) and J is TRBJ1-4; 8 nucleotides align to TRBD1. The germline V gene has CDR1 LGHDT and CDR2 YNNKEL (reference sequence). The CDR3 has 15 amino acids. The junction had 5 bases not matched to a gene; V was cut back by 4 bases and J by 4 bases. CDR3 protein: CASSPDRGVNEKLFF. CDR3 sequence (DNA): TGTGCCAGCAGCCCCGACAGGGGAGTTAATGAAAAACTGTTTTTT.

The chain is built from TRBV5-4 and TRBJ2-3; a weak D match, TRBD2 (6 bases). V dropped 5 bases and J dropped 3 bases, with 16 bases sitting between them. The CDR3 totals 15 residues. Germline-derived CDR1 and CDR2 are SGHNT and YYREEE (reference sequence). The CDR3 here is CASSWAGRGTDTQYF. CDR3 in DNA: TGTGCCAGCAGTTGGGCGGGGAGAGGTACAGATACGCAGTATTTT.

The CDR3 DNA reads as TGTGCCAGCAGTCGCCATGGGACAGGGGGCGCAGATACGCAGTATTTT. Translating gives CASSRHGTGGADTQYF. This chain joins TRBV27 and TRBJ2-3, with 12 bases lining up with TRBD1. This CDR3 has 16 residues. Germline V gene lookup returns CDR1 MNHEY and CDR2 SMNVEV (reference sequence). J lost 4 bases, V lost 5 bases, and 7 bases had no gene match.

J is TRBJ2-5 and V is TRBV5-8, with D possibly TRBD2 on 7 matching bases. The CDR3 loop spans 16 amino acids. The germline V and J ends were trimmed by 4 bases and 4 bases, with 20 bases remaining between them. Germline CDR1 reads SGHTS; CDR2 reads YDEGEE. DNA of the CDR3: TGTGCCAGCAGCCCCGGAGGGGGGGCTTCGAGAGAGACCCAGTACTTC. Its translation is CASSPGGGASRETQYF.

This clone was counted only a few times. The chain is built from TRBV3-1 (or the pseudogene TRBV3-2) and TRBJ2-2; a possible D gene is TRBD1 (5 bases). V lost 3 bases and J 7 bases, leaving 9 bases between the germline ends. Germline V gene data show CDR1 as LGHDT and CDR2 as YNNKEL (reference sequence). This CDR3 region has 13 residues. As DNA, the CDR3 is TGTGCCAGCAGCCACGACAGTATCGGGGAGCTGTTTTTT. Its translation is CASSHDSIGELFF.

CDR3 bases: TGTGCCTGGTCCCCAGGGGGACAGGGGACGCAGTACTTC. This codes for CAWSPGGQGTQYF. This sequence joins TRBV30 and TRBJ2-7, with 10 nucleotides matching TRBD1. Germline V gene sequence: CDR1 GTSNPN, CDR2 SVGIG (reference sequence). CDR3 length: 13 residues. Trimming removed 5 bases from V and 9 bases from J; junction bases left unmatched: 10.

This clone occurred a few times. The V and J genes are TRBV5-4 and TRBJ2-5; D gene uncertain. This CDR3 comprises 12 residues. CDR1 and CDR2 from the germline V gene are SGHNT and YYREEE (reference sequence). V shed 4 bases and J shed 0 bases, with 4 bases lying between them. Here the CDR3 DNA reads TGTGCCAGCAGCAAGGACCAAGAGACCCAGTACTTC. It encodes CASSKDQETQYF.

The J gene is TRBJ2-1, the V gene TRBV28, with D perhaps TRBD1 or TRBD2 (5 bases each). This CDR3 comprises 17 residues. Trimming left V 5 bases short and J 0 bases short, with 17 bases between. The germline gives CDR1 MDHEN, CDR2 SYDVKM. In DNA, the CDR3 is TGTGCCAGCAGTCTAAACCGGGACCCAGCCTCCTACAATGAGCAGTTCTTC. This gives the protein CASSLNRDPASYNEQFF.

The CDR3 DNA sequence: TGTGCCAGCAGCTTACATCAAGGGGCCGGGGAGCTGTTTTTT. Its translation is CASSLHQGAGELFF. This chain uses TRBV7-3 with TRBJ2-2; D might be TRBD1 (5 bases). V dropped 2 bases and J dropped 6 bases, with 10 bases sitting between them. CDR1 is SGHTA, CDR2 FQGTGA, per germline. The CDR3 is 14 amino acids.

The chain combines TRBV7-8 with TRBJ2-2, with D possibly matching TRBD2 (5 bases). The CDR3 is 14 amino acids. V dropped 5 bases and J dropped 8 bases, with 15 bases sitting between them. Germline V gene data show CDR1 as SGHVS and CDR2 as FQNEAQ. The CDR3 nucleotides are TGTGCCAGCAGCCCCACTAGTTTTCGTGGGGAGCTGTTTTTT. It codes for CASSPTSFRGELFF.

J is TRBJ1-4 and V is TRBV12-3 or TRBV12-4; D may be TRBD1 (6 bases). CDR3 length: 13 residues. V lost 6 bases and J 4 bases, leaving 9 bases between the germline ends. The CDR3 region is CASRQGDNEKLFF. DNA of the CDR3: TGTGCCAGCAGACAGGGAGATAATGAAAAACTGTTTTTT.

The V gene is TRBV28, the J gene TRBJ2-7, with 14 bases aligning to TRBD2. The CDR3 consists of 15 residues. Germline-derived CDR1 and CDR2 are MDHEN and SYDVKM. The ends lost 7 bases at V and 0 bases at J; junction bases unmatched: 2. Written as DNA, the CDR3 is TGTGCCAGCACCGGGACTAGCGGGGGCTCCTACGAGCAGTACTTC. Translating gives CASTGTSGGSYEQYF.

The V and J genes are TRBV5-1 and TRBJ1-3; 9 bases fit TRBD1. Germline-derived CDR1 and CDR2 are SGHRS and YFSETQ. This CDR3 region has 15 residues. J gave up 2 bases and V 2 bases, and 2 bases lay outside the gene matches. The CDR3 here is CASSFWTGAGNTIYF. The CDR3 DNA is TGCGCCAGCAGCTTCTGGACAGGGGCTGGAAACACCATATATTTT.

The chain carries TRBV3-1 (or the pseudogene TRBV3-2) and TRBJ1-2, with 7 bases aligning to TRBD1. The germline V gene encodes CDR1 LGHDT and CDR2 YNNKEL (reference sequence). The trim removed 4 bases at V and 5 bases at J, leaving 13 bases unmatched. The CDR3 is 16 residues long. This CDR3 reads CASSRYSTGQAYGYTF. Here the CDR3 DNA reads TGTGCCAGCAGCCGATATTCCACAGGACAGGCTTATGGCTACACCTTC.